The clone carrying this T cell receptor (beta chain) was observed once. No antigen is known for it. The data were taken from a study of radiation and T cells in renal cell carcinoma. Turning to the study itself: Nephrectomy followed 15 Gy stereotactic body radiation by 4 weeks. Study-level findings and limits: Top tumor clonotypes rose in blood 2 weeks post-radiation, then contracted. No pretreatment tumor biopsies were available for baseline clonotypes.

Method: immunoSEQ multiplex PCR; TCRdb's copy keeps in-frame clones and lacks some. The sample has about 130,000 clones; around four fifths are singletons. Sample time point: blood 2 weeks post-SBRT. Sample treatment: 15 Gy SBRT to primary tumor, nephrectomy 4 weeks later. The tumor was a clear cell renal cell carcinoma. CDR3 length: 14 amino acids. From germline, CDR1 is SGHRS and CDR2 YFSETQ. V was shortened by 4 bases and J by 3 bases, with 13 bases between the two germline ends. The V call is TRBV5-1, the J call TRBJ1-2; tentative D call: TRBD1 (6 bases). The input for sequencing was blood, taken from a patient whose treatment included radiotherapy and nephrectomy. The origin of this receptor is a woman aged 55-69 years with renal cell carcinoma. The CDR3 region is CASSPGGGDYGYTF. CDR3 coding DNA: TGCGCCAGCAGCCCGGGAGGGGGGGACTATGGCTACACCTTC.